A single sample gave rise to the 4 T cell receptor beta chains below, sequenced in a study of response to subunit inactivated influenza vaccine. One entry per CDR3 protein results from TCRdb running MiXCR on the RT-PCR reads. The table records 750,000 to 850,000 distinct CDR3 sequences, less than 20% of them present only once. The specimen was PBMCs from blood, collected about 5 days after vaccination. The receptors shown here come from a man aged 45-65 years who received an inactivated influenza vaccine.

In this sample, this clonotype turned up many times. The J gene is TRBJ2-3, the V gene TRBV28, with TRBD2 as a possible D gene (5 bases). Trimming left V 2 bases short and J 0 bases short, with 9 bases between. The germline CDR1 and CDR2 sequences are MDHEN and SYDVKM. The CDR3 runs 15 residues. CDR3 loop: CASSLERSSTDTQYF. In DNA form, the CDR3 reads TGTGCCAGCAGTTTAGAGCGGAGTAGCACAGATACGCAGTATTTT. Supplemented by reference TRBV28 and TRBJ2-3, the full variable domain reads DVKVTQSSRYLVKRTGEKVFLECVQDMDHENMFWYRQDPGLGLRLIYFSYDVKMKEKGDIPEGYSVSREKKERFSLILESASTNQTSMYLCASSLERSSTDTQYFGPGTRLTVL.

V and J are TRBV12-3 or TRBV12-4 and TRBJ1-5; no definite D call. Trimming pared 3 bases from V and 8 bases from J, leaving 8 bases between. The CDR3 length is 12 residues. CDR3 residues: CASSLVPEPQHF. Written as DNA, the CDR3 is TGTGCCAGCAGTTTGGTGCCTGAGCCCCAGCATTTT.

This clonotype has a count of ten or more. V and J are TRBV11-2 and TRBJ2-3; D perhaps matches TRBD2 (5 bases). Germline CDR1 and CDR2: SGHAT and FQNNGV. Trimming removed 2 bases at V and 6 bases at J, with 12 bases between. This CDR3 contains 14 residues. The CDR3 region is CASSLIGRGDTQYF. In DNA, the CDR3 is TGTGCCAGCAGCTTAATAGGTCGGGGTGATACGCAGTATTTT.

This clonotype was counted only a few times. The chain has TRBV4-1 and TRBJ2-6; the match to TRBD1 covers 7 bases. The CDR3 has 17 amino acids. With 0 bases clipped from V and 0 bases from J, the junction kept 2 bases outside the gene matches. CDR1 is MGHRA, CDR2 YSYEKL, per germline. The CDR3 coding sequence is TGCGCCAGCAGCCAAGATGACAGGGCCTCTGGGGCCAACGTCCTGACTTTC. It codes for CASSQDDRASGANVLTF.